These T cell receptor beta chains were read from a single sample in a study of CD8+ T cells in alopecia areata. Assay: immunoSEQ multiplex PCR; the TCRdb copy retains only in-frame clones and omits some. Of about 150,000 clones listed, around 60% are singletons. Source: CD4+ T cells sorted from blood, taken at week 0. All receptors come from a human donor with alopecia areata. Each CDR3 is given with its conserved first and last residue. Fields, in order: clone size, V gene, D gene, J gene, CDR3 DNA, CDR3 protein. D genes are given only for firm matches. Expanded clones are given a class, and other clones once, few, many or no size at all.

clone_size: NA
v_call: TRBV30
d_call: TRBD1
j_call: TRBJ1-2
cdr3_nt: TGTGCCTGGAGTCGGGACAGGAACTATGGCTACACCTTC
cdr3_aa: CAWSRDRNYGYTF

clone_size: NA
v_call: TRBV29-1
d_call: NA
j_call: TRBJ2-3
cdr3_nt: TGCAGCGAAGGAAGATCTAGCACAGATACGCAGTATTTT
cdr3_aa: CSEGRSSTDTQYF

clone_size: NA
v_call: TRBV5-1
d_call: NA
j_call: TRBJ2-3
cdr3_nt: TGCGCCAGCAGCCCAACGGGGGCAAGCACAGATACGCAGTATTTT
cdr3_aa: CASSPTGASTDTQYF

clone_size: few
v_call: TRBV2
d_call: TRBD2
j_call: TRBJ2-3
cdr3_nt: TGTGCCAGCAGCCCCGGACTAGCGGCCACAGATACGCAGTATTTT
cdr3_aa: CASSPGLAATDTQYF

clone_size: NA
v_call: TRBV29-1
d_call: NA
j_call: TRBJ1-2
cdr3_nt: TGCAGCGCTATGGACGGCGGAGGCTATGGCTACACCTTC
cdr3_aa: CSAMDGGGYGYTF

clone_size: NA
v_call: TRBV29-1
d_call: NA
j_call: TRBJ1-1
cdr3_nt: TGCAGCGTTGATAAACTAGGCGTACTGAACACTGAAGCTTTCTTT
cdr3_aa: CSVDKLGVLNTEAFF

clone_size: NA
v_call: TRBV29-1
d_call: NA
j_call: TRBJ1-2
cdr3_nt: TGCAGCGTTTCCCTGTCCGGGGATGGCTACACCTTC
cdr3_aa: CSVSLSGDGYTF

clone_size: NA
v_call: TRBV30
d_call: NA
j_call: TRBJ1-2
cdr3_nt: TGTGCCTGGACTCAAAACTATGGCTACACCTTC
cdr3_aa: CAWTQNYGYTF

clone_size: NA
v_call: TRBV9
d_call: TRBD2
j_call: TRBJ2-1
cdr3_nt: TGTGCCAGCAGCGTAGCCTTGACTAGCGGGGGGGCCGGAGAGCAGTTCTTC
cdr3_aa: CASSVALTSGGAGEQFF

clone_size: NA
v_call: TRBV30
d_call: NA
j_call: TRBJ1-5
cdr3_nt: TGTGCCTGGAGTAGGCAGTCCAATCAGCCCCAGCATTTT
cdr3_aa: CAWSRQSNQPQHF

clone_size: few
v_call: TRBV5-1
d_call: NA
j_call: TRBJ2-5
cdr3_nt: TGCGCCAGCAGCTTGCCGGGTCTCGCGGCGGAGACCCAGTACTTC
cdr3_aa: CASSLPGLAAETQYF

clone_size: NA
v_call: TRBV4-3
d_call: NA
j_call: TRBJ2-6
cdr3_nt: TGCGCCAGCACCCGGAAGGGGACTGGGGCCAACGTCCTGACTTTC
cdr3_aa: CASTRKGTGANVLTF

clone_size: NA
v_call: TRBV30
d_call: TRBD1
j_call: TRBJ1-2
cdr3_nt: TGTGCCTGGTGGGACAGGAACCTTGGCGGCTACACCTTC
cdr3_aa: CAWWDRNLGGYTF

clone_size: NA
v_call: TRBV11-1
d_call: NA
j_call: TRBJ2-5
cdr3_nt: TGTGCCAGCAGCATATACGGACTGTACCAAGAGACCCAGTACTTC
cdr3_aa: CASSIYGLYQETQYF

clone_size: NA
v_call: TRBV27
d_call: NA
j_call: TRBJ2-6
cdr3_nt: TGTGCCAGCAGCTCTAACGGGGCCAACGTCCTGACTTTC
cdr3_aa: CASSSNGANVLTF

clone_size: NA
v_call: TRBV4-3
d_call: NA
j_call: TRBJ1-1
cdr3_nt: TGCGCCAGCAGCCAGGGCTTCAACACTGAAGCTTTCTTT
cdr3_aa: CASSQGFNTEAFF

clone_size: NA
v_call: TRBV5-1
d_call: NA
j_call: TRBJ1-5
cdr3_nt: TGCGCCAGCAGCTACGACAGTAACAATCAGCCCCAGCATTTT
cdr3_aa: CASSYDSNNQPQHF

clone_size: NA
v_call: TRBV2
d_call: NA
j_call: TRBJ1-6
cdr3_nt: TGTGCCAGCGTGACAGAGAATAATTCACCCCTCCACTTT
cdr3_aa: CASVTENNSPLHF

clone_size: NA
v_call: TRBV11-2
d_call: NA
j_call: TRBJ1-6
cdr3_nt: TGTGCCAGCAGCTTATCTGTCGGGGGCGCTAATTCACCCCTCCACTTT
cdr3_aa: CASSLSVGGANSPLHF

clone_size: NA
v_call: TRBV29-1
d_call: TRBD1
j_call: TRBJ2-5
cdr3_nt: TGCAGCGCCTTTCGGACAGGGACGAGTGAGACCCAGTACTTC
cdr3_aa: CSAFRTGTSETQYF

clone_size: NA
v_call: TRBV4-1
d_call: NA
j_call: TRBJ2-7
cdr3_nt: TGCGCCAGCAGCCAAGGTCGCCACCGCTTCGTCTACGAGCAGTACTTC
cdr3_aa: CASSQGRHRFVYEQYF

clone_size: few
v_call: TRBV10-3
d_call: NA
j_call: TRBJ2-2
cdr3_nt: TGTGCCATCAGGGGCGCGAACACCGGGGAGCTGTTTTTT
cdr3_aa: CAIRGANTGELFF

clone_size: once
v_call: TRBV30
d_call: NA
j_call: TRBJ2-1
cdr3_nt: TGTGCCTCACTGGGGGCTGGGGGGAATGAGCAGTTCTTC
cdr3_aa: CASLGAGGNEQFF

clone_size: NA
v_call: TRBV25-1
d_call: NA
j_call: TRBJ1-1
cdr3_nt: TGTGCCAGCAGTGACAGGATAGAGACTGAAGCTTTCTTT
cdr3_aa: CASSDRIETEAFF

clone_size: NA
v_call: TRBV4-3
d_call: TRBD1
j_call: TRBJ1-2
cdr3_nt: TGCGCCAGCAGCCACCGGACAGGGGTGGATGGCTACACCTTC
cdr3_aa: CASSHRTGVDGYTF

clone_size: few
v_call: TRBV27
d_call: TRBD1
j_call: TRBJ1-4
cdr3_nt: TGTGCCAGCAGTTTAAGGGGGACAGGGAAGGTCCCTAATGAAAAACTGTTTTTT
cdr3_aa: CASSLRGTGKVPNEKLFF

clone_size: NA
v_call: TRBV15
d_call: TRBD2
j_call: TRBJ2-1
cdr3_nt: TGTGCCACCAGCAGAGTTATCGGGGGGTGGATCTACAATGAGCAGTTCTTC
cdr3_aa: CATSRVIGGWIYNEQFF

clone_size: few
v_call: TRBV2
d_call: NA
j_call: TRBJ2-2
cdr3_nt: TGTGCCAGCAAGAGGCAGAACACCGGGGAGCTGTTTTTT
cdr3_aa: CASKRQNTGELFF

clone_size: few
v_call: TRBV5-1
d_call: TRBD1
j_call: TRBJ2-1
cdr3_nt: TGCGCCAGCAGACCCGGGACAGGGGGTATATATGAGCAGTTCTTC
cdr3_aa: CASRPGTGGIYEQFF

clone_size: NA
v_call: TRBV7-9
d_call: NA
j_call: TRBJ2-5
cdr3_nt: TGTGCCAGCAGCTTACTCCAAGAGACCCAGTACTTC
cdr3_aa: CASSLLQETQYF

clone_size: NA
v_call: TRBV7-2
d_call: NA
j_call: TRBJ2-1
cdr3_nt: TGTGCCAGCAGCTTACCCAACAATGAGCAGTTCTTC
cdr3_aa: CASSLPNNEQFF

clone_size: NA
v_call: TRBV2
d_call: TRBD2
j_call: TRBJ2-1
cdr3_nt: TGTGCCAGCAGTGCCCGATTTGCTATAGCGGGGGGGAATGAGCAGTTCTTC
cdr3_aa: CASSARFAIAGGNEQFF

clone_size: few
v_call: TRBV7-2
d_call: TRBD2
j_call: TRBJ2-7
cdr3_nt: TGTGCCAGCAGCTCGAGCGGGGGGGCGTTGGTGCAGTACTTC
cdr3_aa: CASSSSGGALVQYF

clone_size: NA
v_call: TRBV7-2
d_call: NA
j_call: TRBJ1-6
cdr3_nt: TGTGCCAGCAGCCCCGCTGGTCCACCCCTCCACTTT
cdr3_aa: CASSPAGPPLHF

clone_size: NA
v_call: TRBV29-1
d_call: NA
j_call: TRBJ1-1
cdr3_nt: TGCAGCGTTGACCAGGGGTTGAACACTGAAGCTTTCTTT
cdr3_aa: CSVDQGLNTEAFF

clone_size: once
v_call: TRBV30
d_call: TRBD1
j_call: TRBJ1-2
cdr3_nt: TGTGCCTGGAGTCTCAGAGGACAGGGGGCTGTGGGCTACACCTTC
cdr3_aa: CAWSLRGQGAVGYTF

clone_size: NA
v_call: TRBV7-2
d_call: TRBD2
j_call: TRBJ2-5
cdr3_nt: TGTGCCAGCAGCTTAGTTAGCGGGGGGGTTAGGGAGACCCAGTACTTC
cdr3_aa: CASSLVSGGVRETQYF

clone_size: few
v_call: TRBV7-9
d_call: TRBD1
j_call: TRBJ2-5
cdr3_nt: TGTGCCAGCAGCCATGGGGACAGGGCACAAGAGACCCAGTACTTC
cdr3_aa: CASSHGDRAQETQYF

clone_size: NA
v_call: TRBV5-1
d_call: NA
j_call: TRBJ2-2
cdr3_nt: TGCGCCAGCAGCTTGGCCGAGACATGGACCGGGGAGCTGTTTTTT
cdr3_aa: CASSLAETWTGELFF

clone_size: few
v_call: TRBV6-5
d_call: NA
j_call: TRBJ2-5
cdr3_nt: TGTGCCAGCAGGCCCGAGGCTGGGACCCAGTACTTC
cdr3_aa: CASRPEAGTQYF

clone_size: once
v_call: TRBV9
d_call: NA
j_call: TRBJ2-3
cdr3_nt: TGTGCCAGCAGCGTAACGACAAGCACAGATACGCAGTATTTT
cdr3_aa: CASSVTTSTDTQYF

clone_size: NA
v_call: TRBV29-1
d_call: NA
j_call: TRBJ1-2
cdr3_nt: TGCAGCGTTACCCCTGGGTGGGGCTACACCTTC
cdr3_aa: CSVTPGWGYTF

clone_size: few
v_call: TRBV5-1
d_call: NA
j_call: TRBJ2-1
cdr3_nt: TGCGCCAGCAGCTTACAGGGAGGGATCAATGAGCAGTTCTTC
cdr3_aa: CASSLQGGINEQFF

clone_size: few
v_call: TRBV25-1
d_call: NA
j_call: TRBJ2-1
cdr3_nt: TGTGCCAGCAAATTTCGGGCTGGACCGAATGAGCAGTTCTTC
cdr3_aa: CASKFRAGPNEQFF

clone_size: NA
v_call: TRBV27
d_call: NA
j_call: TRBJ2-6
cdr3_nt: TGTGCCAGCAGTTTAAGGACAGCTCCCTCTGGGGCCAACGTCCTGACTTTC
cdr3_aa: CASSLRTAPSGANVLTF